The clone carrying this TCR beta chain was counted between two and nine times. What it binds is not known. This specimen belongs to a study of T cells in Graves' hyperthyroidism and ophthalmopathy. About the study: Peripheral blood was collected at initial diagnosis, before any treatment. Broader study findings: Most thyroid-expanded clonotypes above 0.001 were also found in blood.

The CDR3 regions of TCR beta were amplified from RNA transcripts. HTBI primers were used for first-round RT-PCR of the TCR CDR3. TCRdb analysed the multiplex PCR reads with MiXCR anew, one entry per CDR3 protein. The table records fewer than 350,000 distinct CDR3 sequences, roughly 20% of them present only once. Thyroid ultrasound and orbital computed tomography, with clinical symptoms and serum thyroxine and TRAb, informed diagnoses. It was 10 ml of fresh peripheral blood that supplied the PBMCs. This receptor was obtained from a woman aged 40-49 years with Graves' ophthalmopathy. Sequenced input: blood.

This CDR3 is CASRGAGAELFF. DNA of the CDR3: TGTGCCAGCAGGGGAGCGGGAGCGGAGCTGTTTTTT. The chain carries TRBV6-1 and TRBJ2-2, with 8 bases lining up with TRBD2. The trim removed 6 bases at V and 10 bases at J, leaving 4 bases unmatched. The CDR3 runs 12 residues. Germline CDR1 is MNHNS and CDR2 is SASEGT.